This T cell receptor (beta chain) was captured by sequencing in a study of blood T cell repertoires in COVID-19. Only one count was recorded for this clone. The germline V gene has CDR1 SGHDN and CDR2 FVKESK. The ends were cut back, 1 base at V and 2 bases at J, with 2 bases in the middle. The CDR3 contains 13 residues. Assay: immunoSEQ multiplex PCR; the TCRdb copy retains only in-frame clones and omits some. The sample consists of about 440,000 clones, roughly 85% of them appearing once. The clonotype was recovered from a woman aged 18-29 years with acute COVID-19. The sequencing sample was made of PBMCs or T cells enriched from blood (not recorded which). The V call is TRBV14, the J call TRBJ2-2; the D is unclear. DNA of the CDR3: TGTGCCAGCAGCCAAGCTAACACCGGGGAGCTGTTTTTT. It specifies CASSQANTGELFF. Using reference TRBV14 and TRBJ2-2 for the parts outside the CDR3, the full variable domain is EAGVTQFPSHSVIEKGQTVTLRCDPISGHDNLYWYRRVMGKEIKFLLHFVKESKQDESGMPNNRFLAERTGGTYSTLKVQPAELEDSGVYFCASSQANTGELFFGEGSRLTVL.